The 32 T cell receptor beta chains in this list originate from one sample, sequenced in a study of cytomegalovirus exposure and HLA in healthy donors. A multiplex PCR was run with 60 Vbeta primers and 13 Jbeta primers. The data were produced by immunoSEQ multiplex PCR, yet TCRdb's version contains in-frame clones alone and is incomplete. The table records a few hundred thousand clones, over 65% of them present only once. The source material was PBMCs. The origin of the receptors is a man in his forties in good health and CMV-seronegative.

In DNA, the CDR3 is TGTGCCAGCAGCACCCGACAGGGGAACTATGGCTACACCTTC. Protein: CASSTRQGNYGYTF. The rearrangement joins TRBV9 to TRBJ1-2, with 8 nucleotides matching TRBD1. Germline V CDR1 and CDR2: SGDLS, YYNGEE. The CDR3 is made up of 14 amino acids. Unmatched junction bases numbered 4, after V lost 4 bases and J lost 2 bases.

In this sample, this clone turned up a few times. The chain joins TRBV7-9 to TRBJ1-1; unclear D gene. The CDR3 is 14 residues long. The V gene's germline CDR1 is SEHNR and CDR2 FQNEAQ (reference sequence). V lost 1 base, J lost 6 bases, and 12 bases lay in between. The CDR3 sequence is CASSLGRLSAEAFF. The CDR3 bases are TGTGCCAGCAGCTTAGGACGACTCTCTGCTGAAGCTTTCTTT.

The chain couples TRBV21-1 to TRBJ2-5; the table's D gene call, TRBD1, was not cross checked with the DNA. TRBV21-1 is a pseudogene locus. The CDR3 contains 16 residues. CDR3 coding DNA: TGTGCCAGCAGCAACAGGGACAGGGGTACCACGAAGACCCAGTACTTC. Its translation is CASSNRDRGTTKTQYF.

The V call is TRBV7-8, the J call TRBJ2-5; 10 nucleotides align to TRBD2. V lost 5 bases and J lost 6; bases outside the gene matches: 15. The CDR3 consists of 17 residues. The germline CDR1 and CDR2 sequences are SGHVS and FQNEAQ. Here the CDR3 reads CASSQTPQRGGRKTQYF. The CDR3 DNA is TGTGCCAGCAGCCAAACCCCCCAGCGGGGGGGCAGGAAGACCCAGTACTTC.

The chain links TRBV19 to TRBJ1-5; D call uncertain. The ends were cut back, 1 base at V and 0 bases at J, with 10 bases in the middle. The germline CDR1 and CDR2 sequences are LNHDA and SQIVND (reference sequence). The CDR3 extends over 16 amino acids. The CDR3 protein is CASSIGAAYSNQPQHF. The CDR3 DNA reads as TGTGCCAGTAGTATAGGGGCAGCTTATAGCAATCAGCCCCAGCATTTT.

This clone was detected only a few times. The chain has TRBV7-9 and TRBJ2-7; a possible D gene is TRBD1 (7 bases). CDR3 size: 15 residues. Trimming stripped 5 bases from V and 6 bases from J, with 20 bases between. In germline, CDR1 is SEHNR, CDR2 FQNEAQ (reference sequence). The CDR3 DNA reads as TGTGCCAGCAGCCTAAGGGGGCTGGGGGGCGTCGAGCAGTACTTC. The encoded protein is CASSLRGLGGVEQYF.

This clone was seen just once. The chain recombines TRBV19 with TRBJ1-5; 11 nucleotides match TRBD1. V gave up 1 base and J gave up 2 bases; unmatched junction bases: 13. CDR1 is LNHDA, CDR2 SQIVND, per germline (reference sequence). The CDR3 runs to 20 residues. CDR3 coding DNA: TGTGCCAGTAGTATAGCCAAGGGGACAGGGGGGCCCTATCGCAATCAGCCCCAGCATTTT. Protein sequence: CASSIAKGTGGPYRNQPQHF.

The chain recombines TRBV5-4 with TRBJ2-7; D is perhaps TRBD1 (6 bases). Germline assignment: CDR1 SGHNT and CDR2 YYREEE (reference sequence). The ends were cut back, 4 bases at V and 6 bases at J, with 23 bases in the middle. This CDR3 contains 16 residues. CDR3 bases: TGTGCCAGCAGCCAACCCTCGACAGGTCGGGACGCCGAGCAGTACTTC. It translates to CASSQPSTGRDAEQYF.

This rearrangement joins TRBV27 to TRBJ2-1, with D possibly being TRBD1 (5 bases). CDR1 and CDR2 (germline): MNHEY, SMNVEV (reference sequence). The CDR3 spans 15 residues. V was pared by 5 bases and J by 7 bases, with 18 bases between. The CDR3 reads CASSLAGFSNNEQFF. CDR3 sequence (DNA): TGTGCCAGCAGTCTTGCAGGGTTTTCTAATAATGAGCAGTTCTTC.

V usage is TRBV5-6 and J usage is TRBJ2-7; a weak D match, TRBD1 (5 bases). The CDR3 runs to 14 residues. V was shortened by 5 bases and J by 1 base, with 13 bases between the two germline ends. Germline V lookup: CDR1 SGHDT, CDR2 YYEEEE. The DNA of the CDR3 is TGTGCCAGCAGAGTTATGAGACAGTCCTACGAGCAGTACTTC. It yields the protein CASRVMRQSYEQYF.

This chain connects TRBV6-6 to TRBJ2-5; D may be TRBD2 (7 bases). Germline loops: CDR1 MNHNY, CDR2 SVGAGI (reference sequence). The CDR3 runs 15 residues. Between the trimmed V and J ends, which lost 4 bases and 5 bases, there was a span of 17 bases. The CDR3 loop reads CASSSLGGRGETQYF. CDR3 coding DNA: TGTGCCAGCAGTTCCCTAGGGGGGCGGGGGGAGACCCAGTACTTC.

The V call is TRBV7-9, the J call TRBJ2-1, with TRBD1 matching over 9 bases. The length of the CDR3 is 16 residues. V was pared by 5 bases and J by 7 bases, with 12 bases of the junction left unmatched. Germline CDR1 SEHNR, CDR2 FQNEAQ (reference sequence). The CDR3: CASSPNGDRARNEQFF. The DNA for the CDR3 is TGTGCCAGCAGCCCCAATGGGGACAGGGCTCGGAATGAGCAGTTCTTC. Looking up the rest from reference TRBV7-9 and TRBJ2-1 gives the full variable domain: DTGVSQNPRHKITKRGQNVTFRCDPISEHNRLYWYRQTLGQGPEFLTYFQNEAQLEKSRLLSDRFSAERPKGSFSTLEIQRTEQGDSAMYLCASSPNGDRARNEQFFGPGTRLTVL.

The chain carries TRBV27 and TRBJ1-2; tentatively, D is TRBD1 (5 bases). Trimming removed 0 bases from V and 9 bases from J, with 11 bases in between. Germline CDR1 MNHEY, CDR2 SMNVEV (reference sequence). The CDR3 contains 13 residues. CDR3 DNA: TGTGCCAGCAGTTTATCGGGGAGGGGCAGCTACACCTTC. The encoded protein is CASSLSGRGSYTF.

The V call is TRBV28, the J call TRBJ2-3; D is possibly TRBD2 (6 bases). The germline gives CDR1 MDHEN, CDR2 SYDVKM. The V and J ends lost 9 bases and 8 bases respectively, with 12 bases between them. The CDR3 is made up of 11 amino acids. This CDR3 reads CASAGPGTQYF. CDR3 sequence (DNA): TGTGCCAGTGCGGGGCCTGGTACGCAGTATTTT.

V is TRBV14 and J is TRBJ1-2, with TRBD1 identical over 9 bases. Unmatched junction bases numbered 7, after V lost 4 bases and J lost 4 bases. Germline loops: CDR1 SGHDN, CDR2 FVKESK. The CDR3 extends over 15 amino acids. CDR3 sequence reads: CASSPRGQGAYGYTF. The CDR3 DNA reads as TGTGCCAGCAGCCCCAGGGGACAGGGAGCCTATGGCTACACCTTC.

V is TRBV7-2 and J is TRBJ2-5; 7 nucleotides agree with TRBD1. This CDR3 is built from 15 residues. Germline lookup yields CDR1 SGHTA and CDR2 FQGNSA. V was pared by 5 bases and J by 1 base, with 7 bases of the junction left unmatched. CDR3 DNA sequence: TGTGCCAGCAGCGCGGCCGGGACAGCCCAAGAGACCCAGTACTTC. Its protein is CASSAAGTAQETQYF.

The genes are TRBV19 and TRBJ2-2; possibly TRBD1 for D (6 bases). The CDR3 spans 16 residues. Germline V gene data show CDR1 as LNHDA and CDR2 as SQIVND (reference sequence). Trimming shortened V by 6 bases and J by 2 bases, and 16 bases separated the two germline ends. The CDR3 region has the DNA TGTGCCAGTAGCGACCGGGACATGTTCAACACCGGGGAGCTGTTTTTT. Protein product: CASSDRDMFNTGELFF.

This clone was seen only once. The chain uses TRBV4-3 and TRBJ1-2; 7 bases match TRBD1. CDR1 LGHNA and CDR2 YSLEER come from the germline V gene. J was trimmed by 10 bases and V by 4 bases; bases with no gene match: 15. The CDR3 contains 15 residues. As DNA, the CDR3 is TGCGCCAGCAGCCCCACAGGGGCTAGGTGGGGTGACTACACCTTC. It is translated as CASSPTGARWGDYTF.

With regard to this clone: Germline and junction disagree at one end, which may indicate a read error. This chain links TRBV2 with TRBJ2-7, with TRBD2 matching over 16 bases. Germline loops: CDR1 SNHLY, CDR2 FYNNEI. The CDR3 length is 14 residues. CDR3 bases: TGTGCCAGCAGCGCCGGGACTAGCGGGAGGGTTGGAGACTTC. Protein product: CASSAGTSGRVGDF.

This chain joins TRBV6-5 and TRBJ2-1; D call uncertain. The CDR3 is made up of 15 amino acids. The germline CDR1 and CDR2 sequences are MNHEY and SVGAGI. Trimming shortened V by 4 bases and J by 0 bases, and 10 bases separated the two germline ends. CDR3 protein: CASSWAPSSYNEQFF. In nucleotides, the CDR3 is TGTGCCAGCAGTTGGGCGCCAAGCTCCTACAATGAGCAGTTCTTC.

The table lists this clone with a few counts. The chain combines TRBV10-3 with TRBJ2-7, with 7 nucleotides matching TRBD1. This CDR3 is built from 14 residues. CDR1 is ENHRY, CDR2 SYGVKD, per germline. V gave up 6 bases and J gave up 7 bases; unmatched junction bases: 12. CDR3 protein: CAIRGTADPKEQYF. Here the CDR3 DNA reads TGTGCCATCAGGGGGACAGCCGACCCTAAGGAGCAGTACTTC.

The V call is TRBV2, the J call TRBJ1-5; TRBD1 aligns across 10 bases. The CDR3 is made up of 14 amino acids. Trimming took 4 bases from V and 7 from J; bases not matched to a gene: 4. CDR1 and CDR2 (germline): SNHLY, FYNNEI. The DNA for the CDR3 is TGTGCCAGCAGTGGGACAGGGGGGGAACAGCCCCAGCATTTT. Amino acids: CASSGTGGEQPQHF.

The chain carries TRBV7-2 and TRBJ2-7; D is possibly TRBD1 (5 bases). Deletions cut 3 bases from V and 6 bases from J, with 15 bases between. Per the germline V gene, CDR1 is SGHTA and CDR2 is FQGNSA. This CDR3 is built from 14 residues. The CDR3 sequence is CASSLGRVTPEQYF. The CDR3 nucleotides read TGTGCCAGCAGCTTGGGCAGGGTAACTCCCGAGCAGTACTTC.

The chain is built from TRBV6-1 and TRBJ1-1, with 9 bases identical to TRBD1. This CDR3 is 14 amino acids long. V trimming: 6 bases; J trimming: 5 bases; junction bases outside the gene matches: 7. Germline lookup yields CDR1 MNHNS and CDR2 SASEGT. In nucleotides, the CDR3 is TGTGCCAGCAGGGACAGGGGAGGGAGGACTGAAGCTTTCTTT. This gives the protein CASRDRGGRTEAFF.

This clone was detected a few times. The chain has TRBV9 and TRBJ1-6; no definite D call. The CDR3 has 13 amino acids. CDR1 SGDLS and CDR2 YYNGEE come from the germline V gene. V was shortened by 4 bases and J by 10 bases, with 12 bases between the two germline ends. CDR3: CASSIGVGSPLHF. The CDR3 DNA is TGTGCCAGCAGCATCGGGGTAGGCTCACCCCTCCACTTT. The full variable domain, in which reference TRBV9 and TRBJ1-6 provide the parts outside the CDR3, is DSGVTQTPKHLITATGQRVTLRCSPRSGDLSVYWYQQSLDQGLQFLIQYYNGEERAKGNILERFSAQQFPDLHSELNLSSLELGDSALYFCASSIGVGSPLHFGNGTRLTVT.

The chain employs TRBV5-5 and TRBJ2-1, with 9 bases identical to TRBD2. The CDR3 is made up of 15 amino acids. The germline gives CDR1 SGHKS, CDR2 YYEKEE (reference sequence). V lost 0 bases and J lost 7; bases outside the gene matches: 5. The CDR3 nucleotides are TGTGCCAGCAGCTTGGGAGGGACTAGCTTTAATGAGCAGTTCTTC. Translation: CASSLGGTSFNEQFF.

This clone was detected once. The J gene is TRBJ2-5, the V gene TRBV28, with D tentatively TRBD2 (6 bases). The germline V gene has CDR1 MDHEN and CDR2 SYDVKM. V lost 5 bases and J lost 2, with 9 bases in between. The CDR3 extends over 13 amino acids. CDR3 protein: CASSPAGQETQYF. The CDR3 DNA sequence: TGTGCCAGCAGTCCCGCGGGACAAGAGACCCAGTACTTC. The full variable domain, its missing parts supplied by reference TRBV28 and TRBJ2-5, is DVKVTQSSRYLVKRTGEKVFLECVQDMDHENMFWYRQDPGLGLRLIYFSYDVKMKEKGDIPEGYSVSREKKERFSLILESASTNQTSMYLCASSPAGQETQYFGPGTRLLVL.

The V and J genes are TRBV5-1 and TRBJ2-5; 9 bases align to TRBD1. CDR3 length: 16 residues. Trimming removed 5 bases from V and 4 bases from J; junction bases left unmatched: 12. Germline V gives CDR1 SGHRS, CDR2 YFSETQ. CDR3 coding DNA: TGCGCCAGCAGTGTTGATTACAGGGGGCATCGAGAGACCCAGTACTTC. Translating it yields CASSVDYRGHRETQYF.

This chain links TRBV9 with TRBJ2-1, with TRBD1 identical over 7 bases. The CDR3 loop spans 16 amino acids. Germline trimming cut 0 bases from V and 3 bases from J; bases unmatched to any gene: 6. Per germline, CDR1 SGDLS and CDR2 YYNGEE. CDR3 DNA sequence: TGTGCCAGCAGCGTAGTAGGAGACAGGGTCTACAATGAGCAGTTCTTC. Its translation is CASSVVGDRVYNEQFF.

This clone was recorded a few times. This chain uses TRBV27 with TRBJ2-2; D may be TRBD1 (5 bases). V was trimmed by 8 bases and J by 1 base, leaving 11 bases between them. The CDR3 extends over 14 amino acids. Looked up from germline, CDR1 is MNHEY and CDR2 is SMNVEV (reference sequence). CDR3 amino acids: CASSPGMNTGELFF. CDR3 in DNA: TGTGCCAGCTCCCCAGGGATGAACACCGGGGAGCTGTTTTTT.

Only one count was recorded for this clone. The chain joins TRBV18 to TRBJ2-7, with 13 bases identical to TRBD2. The CDR3 spans 13 residues. The V gene end was trimmed by 5 bases and the J gene end by 5 bases; junction bases not matched to a gene: 0. Germline CDR1 reads KGHSH; CDR2 reads LQKENI. In DNA, the CDR3 is TGTGCCAGCTCAGGACTAGCGGGAGACGAGCAGTACTTC. It encodes CASSGLAGDEQYF.

V and J are TRBV4-1 and TRBJ1-5, with D possibly matching TRBD1 (6 bases). The germline V gene encodes CDR1 MGHRA and CDR2 YSYEKL. V lost 5 bases, J lost 1 base, and 9 bases lay in between. CDR3 size: 14 residues. In DNA form, the CDR3 reads TGCGCCAGCAGCTCTGGACAGAGCAATCAGCCCCAGCATTTT. It yields the protein CASSSGQSNQPQHF.